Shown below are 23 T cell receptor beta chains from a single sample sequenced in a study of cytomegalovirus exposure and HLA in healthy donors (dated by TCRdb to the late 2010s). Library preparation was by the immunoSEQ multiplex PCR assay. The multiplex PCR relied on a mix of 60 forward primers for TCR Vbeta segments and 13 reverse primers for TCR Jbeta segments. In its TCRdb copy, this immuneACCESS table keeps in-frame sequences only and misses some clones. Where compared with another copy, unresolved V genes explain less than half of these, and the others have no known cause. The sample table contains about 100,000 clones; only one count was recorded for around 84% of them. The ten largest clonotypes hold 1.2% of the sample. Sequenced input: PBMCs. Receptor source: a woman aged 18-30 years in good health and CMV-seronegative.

CDR3 DNA: TGTGCCAGCAGTTACTCGAACAGGGGAAGGGAGACCCAGTACTTC. It translates to CASSYSNRGRETQYF. This sequence joins TRBV6-5 and TRBJ2-5, with TRBD1 identical over 7 bases. The CDR3 covers 15 residues. CDR1 is MNHEY and CDR2 is SVGAGI in the germline V gene. J lost 5 bases, V lost 0 bases, and 6 bases had no gene match.

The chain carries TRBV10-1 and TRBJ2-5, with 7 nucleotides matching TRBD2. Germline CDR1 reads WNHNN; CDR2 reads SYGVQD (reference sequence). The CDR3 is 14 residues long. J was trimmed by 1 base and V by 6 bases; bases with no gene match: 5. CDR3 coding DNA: TGCGCCAGCAGACAAACTAGCGCCCAAGAGACCCAGTACTTC. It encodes CASRQTSAQETQYF.

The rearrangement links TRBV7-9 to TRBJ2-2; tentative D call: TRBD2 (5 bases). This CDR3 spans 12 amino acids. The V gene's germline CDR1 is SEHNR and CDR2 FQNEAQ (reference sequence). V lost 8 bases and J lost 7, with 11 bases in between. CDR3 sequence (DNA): TGTGCCAGCCGAGGGCCCGGCGGGGAGCTGTTTTTT. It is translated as CASRGPGGELFF.

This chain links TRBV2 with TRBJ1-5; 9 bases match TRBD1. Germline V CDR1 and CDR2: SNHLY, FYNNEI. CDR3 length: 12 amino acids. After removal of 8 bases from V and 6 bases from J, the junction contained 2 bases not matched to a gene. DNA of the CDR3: TGTGCCAGCGGGACAGGGTTTCAGCCCCAGCATTTT. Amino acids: CASGTGFQPQHF.

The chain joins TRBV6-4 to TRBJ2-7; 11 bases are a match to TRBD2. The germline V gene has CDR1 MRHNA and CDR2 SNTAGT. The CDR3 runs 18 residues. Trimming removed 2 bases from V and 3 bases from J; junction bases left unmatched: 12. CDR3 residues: CASSDRTSGSRGGYEQYF. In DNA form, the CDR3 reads TGTGCCAGCAGTGACAGAACTAGCGGGAGTAGGGGCGGCTACGAGCAGTACTTC.

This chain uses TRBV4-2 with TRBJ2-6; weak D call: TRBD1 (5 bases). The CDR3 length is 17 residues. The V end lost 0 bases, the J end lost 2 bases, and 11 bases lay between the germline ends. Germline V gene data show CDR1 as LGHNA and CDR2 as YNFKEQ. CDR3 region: CASSQDGSRAGANVLTF. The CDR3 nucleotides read TGTGCCAGCAGCCAAGATGGTTCCAGGGCTGGGGCCAACGTCCTGACTTTC.

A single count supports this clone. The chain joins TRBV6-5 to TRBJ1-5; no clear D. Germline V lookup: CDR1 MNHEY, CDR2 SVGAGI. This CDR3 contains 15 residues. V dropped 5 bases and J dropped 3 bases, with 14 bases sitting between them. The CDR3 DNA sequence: TGTGCCAGCAGTCCCGACCGACAATTCAATCAGCCCCAGCATTTT. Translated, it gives CASSPDRQFNQPQHF.

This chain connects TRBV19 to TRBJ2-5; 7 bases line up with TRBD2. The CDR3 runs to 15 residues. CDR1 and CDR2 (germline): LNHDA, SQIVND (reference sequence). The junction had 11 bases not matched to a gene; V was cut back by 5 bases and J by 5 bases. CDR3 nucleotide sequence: TGTGCCAGTAGTCCACCCCGCGGGAGAAGGGAGACCCAGTACTTC. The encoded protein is CASSPPRGRRETQYF. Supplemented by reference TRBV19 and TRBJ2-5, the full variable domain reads DGGITQSPKYLFRKEGQNVTLSCEQNLNHDAMYWYRQDPGQGLRLIYYSQIVNDFQKGDIAEGYSVSREKKESFPLTVTSAQKNPTAFYLCASSPPRGRRETQYFGPGTRLLVL.

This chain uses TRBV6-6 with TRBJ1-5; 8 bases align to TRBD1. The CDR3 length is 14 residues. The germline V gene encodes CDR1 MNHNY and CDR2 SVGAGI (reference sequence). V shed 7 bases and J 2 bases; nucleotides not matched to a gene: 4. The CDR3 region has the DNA TGTGCCAGCAATAAACAGGGGGGCAATCAGCCCCAGCATTTT. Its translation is CASNKQGGNQPQHF.

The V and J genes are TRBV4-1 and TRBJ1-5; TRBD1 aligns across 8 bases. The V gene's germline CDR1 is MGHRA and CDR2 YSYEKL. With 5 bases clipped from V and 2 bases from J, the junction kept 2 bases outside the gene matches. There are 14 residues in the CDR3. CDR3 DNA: TGCGCCAGCAGCTCGGGACAGGGCAATCAGCCCCAGCATTTT. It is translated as CASSSGQGNQPQHF.

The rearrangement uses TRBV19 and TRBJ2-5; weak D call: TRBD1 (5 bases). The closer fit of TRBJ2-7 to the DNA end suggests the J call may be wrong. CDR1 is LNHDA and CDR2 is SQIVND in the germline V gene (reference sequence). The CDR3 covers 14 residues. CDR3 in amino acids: CASSIWGTSYEQYF. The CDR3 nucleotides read TGTGCCAGTAGTATATGGGGCACCTCCTACGAGCAGTACTTC.

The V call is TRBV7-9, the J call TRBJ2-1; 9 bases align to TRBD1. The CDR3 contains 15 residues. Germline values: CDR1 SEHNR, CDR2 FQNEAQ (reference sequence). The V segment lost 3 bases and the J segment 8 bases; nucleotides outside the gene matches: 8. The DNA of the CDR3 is TGTGCCAGCAGCTTCCGGGACAGGGTGGGTGATGAGCAGTTCTTC. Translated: CASSFRDRVGDEQFF.

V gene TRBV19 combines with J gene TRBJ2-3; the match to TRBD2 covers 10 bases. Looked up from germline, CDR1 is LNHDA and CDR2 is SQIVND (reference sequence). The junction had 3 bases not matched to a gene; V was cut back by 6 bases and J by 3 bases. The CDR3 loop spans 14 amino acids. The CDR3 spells CASSSSGRTDTQYF. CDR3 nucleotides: TGTGCCAGTAGCAGTAGCGGGAGGACAGATACGCAGTATTTT.

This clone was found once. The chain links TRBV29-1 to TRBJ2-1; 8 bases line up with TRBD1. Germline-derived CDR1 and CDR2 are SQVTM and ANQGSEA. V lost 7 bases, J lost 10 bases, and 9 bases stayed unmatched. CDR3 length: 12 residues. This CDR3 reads CSALWGTGEQFF. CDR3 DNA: TGCAGCGCGTTGTGGGGGACAGGAGAGCAGTTCTTC.

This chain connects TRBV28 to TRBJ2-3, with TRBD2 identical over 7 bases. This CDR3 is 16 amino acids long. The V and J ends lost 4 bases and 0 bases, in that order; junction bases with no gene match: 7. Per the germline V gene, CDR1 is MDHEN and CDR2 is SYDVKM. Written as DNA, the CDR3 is TGTGCCAGCAGTTCCACTAGCGTCATGAGCACAGATACGCAGTATTTT. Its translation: CASSSTSVMSTDTQYF.

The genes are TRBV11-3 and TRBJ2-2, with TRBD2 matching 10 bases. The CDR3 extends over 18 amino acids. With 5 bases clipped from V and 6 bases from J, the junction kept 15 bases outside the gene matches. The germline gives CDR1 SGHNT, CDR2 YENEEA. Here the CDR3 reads CASSPTPGSGGASGELFF. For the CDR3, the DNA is TGTGCCAGCAGCCCTACACCTGGGAGCGGGGGGGCCTCCGGGGAGCTGTTTTTT.

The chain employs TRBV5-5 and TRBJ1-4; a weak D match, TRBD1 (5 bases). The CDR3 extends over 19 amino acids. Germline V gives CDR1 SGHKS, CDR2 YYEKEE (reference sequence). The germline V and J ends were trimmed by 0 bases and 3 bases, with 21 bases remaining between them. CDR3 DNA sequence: TGTGCCAGCAGCTTGGGACCATTTACAGGAACCCGCCCTAATGAAAAACTGTTTTTT. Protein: CASSLGPFTGTRPNEKLFF.

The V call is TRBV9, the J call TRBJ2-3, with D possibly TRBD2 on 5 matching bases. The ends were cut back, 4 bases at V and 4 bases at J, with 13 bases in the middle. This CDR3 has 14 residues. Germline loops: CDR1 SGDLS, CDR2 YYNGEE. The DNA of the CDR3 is TGTGCCAGCAGCCGGGAACCGGAGGCAGATACGCAGTATTTT. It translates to CASSREPEADTQYF.

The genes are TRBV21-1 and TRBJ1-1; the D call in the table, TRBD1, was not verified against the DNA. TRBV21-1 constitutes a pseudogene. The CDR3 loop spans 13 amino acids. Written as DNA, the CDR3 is TGTGCCAGCAGCCCGGGACAGAACACTGAAGCTTTCTTT. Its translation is CASSPGQNTEAFF.

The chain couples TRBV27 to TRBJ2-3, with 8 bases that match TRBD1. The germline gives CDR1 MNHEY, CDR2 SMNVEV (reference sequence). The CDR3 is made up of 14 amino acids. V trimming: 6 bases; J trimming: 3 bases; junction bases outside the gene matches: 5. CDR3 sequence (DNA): TGTGCCAGCAGGCGGACAGGGAGAACAGATACGCAGTATTTT. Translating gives CASRRTGRTDTQYF.

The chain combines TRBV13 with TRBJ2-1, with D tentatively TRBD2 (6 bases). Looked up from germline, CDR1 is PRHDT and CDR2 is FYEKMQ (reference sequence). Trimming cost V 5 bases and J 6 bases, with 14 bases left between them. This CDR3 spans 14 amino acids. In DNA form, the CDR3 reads TGTGCCAGCAGCGGGGACTTCCTGGGCAATGAGCAGTTCTTC. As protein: CASSGDFLGNEQFF.

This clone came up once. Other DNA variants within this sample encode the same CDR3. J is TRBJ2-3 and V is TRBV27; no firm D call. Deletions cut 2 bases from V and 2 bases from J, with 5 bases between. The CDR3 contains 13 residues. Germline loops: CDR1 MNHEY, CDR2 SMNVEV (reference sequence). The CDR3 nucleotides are TGTGCCAGCAGTTTACTATACACAGATACGCAGTATTTT. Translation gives CASSLLYTDTQYF.

CDR3 sequence reads: CASSYTGGSGANVLTF. The CDR3 coding sequence is TGTGCCAGCAGTTATACAGGGGGCTCTGGGGCCAACGTCCTGACTTTC. The chain has TRBV6-6 and TRBJ2-6; 8 bases agree with TRBD1. The V gene end was trimmed by 3 bases and the J gene end by 0 bases; junction bases not matched to a gene: 1. The V gene's germline CDR1 is MNHNY and CDR2 SVGAGI (reference sequence). This CDR3 is built from 16 residues.